This T cell receptor (beta chain) was captured by sequencing in a study of cytomegalovirus exposure and HLA in healthy donors. Study background: As released early, the data held 85 million to 95 million unique TCRs from HLA-typed donors.

The donors gave bone marrow, and they were healthy. The PCR contained 60 Vbeta and 13 Jbeta primers. TCRdb's table, derived via immunoSEQ multiplex PCR, lists solely in-frame clones and lacks some. This table has about 190,000 clones, approximately 85% appearing once. The CDR3 has 15 amino acids. V shed 2 bases and J 2 bases; nucleotides not matched to a gene: 5. The germline V gene encodes CDR1 LGHNA and CDR2 YSLEER. Sequences were obtained from PBMCs. The chain employs TRBV4-3 and TRBJ2-7; TRBD2 aligns across 8 bases. The clonotype comes from a man aged 18 to 29 in good health and CMV-seronegative. The DNA of the CDR3 is TGCGCCAGCAGCCAATCAAGCGGGAGTCCCTACGAGCAGTACTTC. Protein sequence: CASSQSSGSPYEQYF.